This TCR beta chain was identified during a study of technical replicates of blood from a handful of donors. Produced via immunoSEQ multiplex PCR; TCRdb's table is partial and in-frame only. Of about 75,000 clones listed, around 97% are singletons. The CDR3 totals 14 residues. V lost 6 bases and J 3 bases, leaving 15 bases between the germline ends. Germline values: CDR1 MNHEY, CDR2 SMNVEV (reference sequence). This chain connects TRBV27 to TRBJ2-7, with D perhaps matching TRBD2 (6 bases). The sample comprised T cells isolated from PBMCs. The source is a human donor in good health. The CDR3 protein is CASSPGAGLYEQYF. CDR3 bases: TGTGCCAGCAGCCCGGGAGCTGGCCTCTACGAGCAGTACTTC.